This entry is about one T cell receptor beta chain. These data belong to a study of blood T cell repertoires in COVID-19. Study background: Spain, Italy and the United States supplied samples that represented acute and convalescent COVID-19.

This table comes from immunoSEQ multiplex PCR, and its TCRdb copy is limited to in-frame clones, with some not included. Altogether about 320,000 clones are present, 75% to 90% being singletons, with the ten largest covering around 4.8%. The CDR3 has 15 residues. V was shortened by 4 bases and J by 3 bases, with 13 bases between the two germline ends. From germline, CDR1 is MGHRA and CDR2 YSYEKL. The study assigned cohorts using participant-reported clinical history. The sequenced material came from PBMCs or T cells enriched from blood (not recorded which). The chain joins TRBV4-1 to TRBJ2-1, with D perhaps TRBD1 (6 bases). The receptor's source is a man between 60 and 70 years old who had recovered from COVID-19. CDR3 sequence reads: CASSLADRVYNEQFF. DNA for the CDR3: TGCGCCAGCAGCCTCGCGGACAGAGTCTACAATGAGCAGTTCTTC.